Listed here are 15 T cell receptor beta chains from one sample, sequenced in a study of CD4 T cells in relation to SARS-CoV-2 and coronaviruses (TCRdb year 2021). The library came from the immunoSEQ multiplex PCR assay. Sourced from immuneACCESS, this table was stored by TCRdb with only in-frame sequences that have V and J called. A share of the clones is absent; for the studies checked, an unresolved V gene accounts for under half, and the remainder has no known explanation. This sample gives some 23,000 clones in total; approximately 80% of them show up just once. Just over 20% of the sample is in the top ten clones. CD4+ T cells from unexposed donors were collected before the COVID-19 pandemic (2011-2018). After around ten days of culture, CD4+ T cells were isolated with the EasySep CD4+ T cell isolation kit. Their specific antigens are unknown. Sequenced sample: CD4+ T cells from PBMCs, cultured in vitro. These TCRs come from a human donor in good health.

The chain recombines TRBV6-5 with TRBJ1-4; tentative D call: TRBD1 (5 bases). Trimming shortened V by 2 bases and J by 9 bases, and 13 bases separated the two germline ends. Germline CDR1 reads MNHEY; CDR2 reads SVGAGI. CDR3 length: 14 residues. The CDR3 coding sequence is TGTGCCAGCAGTTACGATGGGGGGATGAAAAAACTGTTTTTT. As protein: CASSYDGGMKKLFF.

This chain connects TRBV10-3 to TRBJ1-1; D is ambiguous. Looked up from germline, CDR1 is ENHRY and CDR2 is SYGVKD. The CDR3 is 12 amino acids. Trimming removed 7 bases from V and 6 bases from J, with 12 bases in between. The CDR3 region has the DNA TGTGCCATCAAATCGACCGGCGCTGAAGCTTTCTTT. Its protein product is CAIKSTGAEAFF.

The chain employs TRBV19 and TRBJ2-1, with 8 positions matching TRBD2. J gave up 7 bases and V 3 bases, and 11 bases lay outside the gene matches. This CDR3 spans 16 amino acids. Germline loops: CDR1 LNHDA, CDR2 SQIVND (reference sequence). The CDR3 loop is CASSISSGTRGNEQFF. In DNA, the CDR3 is TGTGCCAGTAGTATCTCTTCCGGGACTAGAGGGAATGAGCAGTTCTTC.

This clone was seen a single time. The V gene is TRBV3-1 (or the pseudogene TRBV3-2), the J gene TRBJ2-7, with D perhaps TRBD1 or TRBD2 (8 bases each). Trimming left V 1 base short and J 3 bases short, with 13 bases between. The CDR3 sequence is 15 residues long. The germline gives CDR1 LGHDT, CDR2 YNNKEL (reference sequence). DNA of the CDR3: TGTGCCAGCAGCCAAGCGGGAGGGACAGGCTACGAGCAGTACTTC. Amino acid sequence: CASSQAGGTGYEQYF.

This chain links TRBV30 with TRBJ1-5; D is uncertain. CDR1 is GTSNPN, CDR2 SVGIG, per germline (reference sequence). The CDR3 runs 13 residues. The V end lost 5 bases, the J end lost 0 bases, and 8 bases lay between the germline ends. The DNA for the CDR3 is TGTGCCTGGGCGGCAGATAGCAATCAGCCCCAGCATTTT. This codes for CAWAADSNQPQHF.

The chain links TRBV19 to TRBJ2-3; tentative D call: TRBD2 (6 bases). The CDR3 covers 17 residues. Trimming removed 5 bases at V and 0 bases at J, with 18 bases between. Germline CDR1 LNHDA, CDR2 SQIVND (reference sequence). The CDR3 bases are TGTGCCAGTAGTCTCTGGGTTGGTAGCGGCAGCACAGATACGCAGTATTTT. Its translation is CASSLWVGSGSTDTQYF.

CDR3 sequence reads: CASSATGKVTQYF. CDR3 bases: TGTGCCAGCAGCGCCACAGGGAAGGTGACCCAGTACTTC. The chain has TRBV6-5 and TRBJ2-5, with D possibly being TRBD1 (6 bases). The CDR3 loop spans 13 amino acids. V was clipped by 6 bases and J by 7 bases, with 15 bases between them. CDR1 and CDR2 (germline): MNHEY, SVGAGI.

CDR3 sequence reads: CASSPRTSGGDTQYF. The DNA of the CDR3 is TGTGCCAGCAGTCCCCGGACTAGCGGAGGGGATACGCAGTATTTT. This chain connects TRBV2 to TRBJ2-3, with TRBD2 identical over 10 bases. Germline-derived CDR1 and CDR2 are SNHLY and FYNNEI. Trimming removed 5 bases from V and 6 bases from J; junction bases left unmatched: 8. CDR3 length: 15 amino acids.

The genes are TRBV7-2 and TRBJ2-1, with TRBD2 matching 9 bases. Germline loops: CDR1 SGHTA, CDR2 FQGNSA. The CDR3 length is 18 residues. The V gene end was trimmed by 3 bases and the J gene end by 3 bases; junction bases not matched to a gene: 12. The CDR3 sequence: CASSFSTPGLAYYNEQFF. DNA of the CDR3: TGTGCCAGCAGCTTTTCGACTCCGGGACTAGCCTACTACAATGAGCAGTTCTTC. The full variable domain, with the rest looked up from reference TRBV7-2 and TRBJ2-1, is GAGVSQSPSNKVTEKGKDVELRCDPISGHTALYWYRQSLGQGLEFLIYFQGNSAPDKSGLPSDRFSAERTGGSVSTLTIQRTQQEDSAVYLCASSFSTPGLAYYNEQFFGPGTRLTVL.

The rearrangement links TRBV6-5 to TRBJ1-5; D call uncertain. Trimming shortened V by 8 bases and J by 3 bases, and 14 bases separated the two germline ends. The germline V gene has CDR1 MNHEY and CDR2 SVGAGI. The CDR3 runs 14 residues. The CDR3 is CASQEGYDNQPQHF. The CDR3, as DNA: TGTGCCAGCCAAGAAGGGTACGACAATCAGCCCCAGCATTTT.

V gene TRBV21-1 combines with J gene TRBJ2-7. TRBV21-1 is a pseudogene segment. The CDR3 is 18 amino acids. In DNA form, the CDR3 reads TGTGCCAGCAGCAAAGGAGTCGGCGGGCCAGGGAGCTCCTACGAGCAGTACTTC. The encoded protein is CASSKGVGGPGSSYEQYF.

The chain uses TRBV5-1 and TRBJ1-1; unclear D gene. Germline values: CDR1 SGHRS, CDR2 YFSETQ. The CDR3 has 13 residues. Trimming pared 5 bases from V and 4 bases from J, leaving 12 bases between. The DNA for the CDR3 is TGCGCCAGCAGGGTCGCGGGCGGCACTGAAGCTTTCTTT. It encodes CASRVAGGTEAFF.

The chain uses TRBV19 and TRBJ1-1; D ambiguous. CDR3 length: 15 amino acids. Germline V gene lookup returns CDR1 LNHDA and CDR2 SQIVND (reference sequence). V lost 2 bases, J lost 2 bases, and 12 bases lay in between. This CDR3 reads CASSIPRGFNTEAFF. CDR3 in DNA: TGTGCCAGTAGTATACCAAGAGGGTTCAACACTGAAGCTTTCTTT.

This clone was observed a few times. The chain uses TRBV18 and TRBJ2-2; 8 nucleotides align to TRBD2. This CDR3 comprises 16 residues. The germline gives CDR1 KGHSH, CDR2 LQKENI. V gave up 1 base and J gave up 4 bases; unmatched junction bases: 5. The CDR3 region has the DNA TGTGCCAGCTCACCACGGCGGGGGGCGACCACCGGGGAGCTGTTTTTT. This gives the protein CASSPRRGATTGELFF.

The CDR3 coding sequence is TGTGCCAGCAGCTTAGGGGGCACAGATACGCAGTATTTT. It is translated as CASSLGGTDTQYF. The chain uses TRBV7-2 and TRBJ2-3, with D hard to call. V was clipped by 1 base and J by 1 base, with 3 bases between them. Germline CDR1 reads SGHTA; CDR2 reads FQGNSA. This CDR3 has 13 amino acids.